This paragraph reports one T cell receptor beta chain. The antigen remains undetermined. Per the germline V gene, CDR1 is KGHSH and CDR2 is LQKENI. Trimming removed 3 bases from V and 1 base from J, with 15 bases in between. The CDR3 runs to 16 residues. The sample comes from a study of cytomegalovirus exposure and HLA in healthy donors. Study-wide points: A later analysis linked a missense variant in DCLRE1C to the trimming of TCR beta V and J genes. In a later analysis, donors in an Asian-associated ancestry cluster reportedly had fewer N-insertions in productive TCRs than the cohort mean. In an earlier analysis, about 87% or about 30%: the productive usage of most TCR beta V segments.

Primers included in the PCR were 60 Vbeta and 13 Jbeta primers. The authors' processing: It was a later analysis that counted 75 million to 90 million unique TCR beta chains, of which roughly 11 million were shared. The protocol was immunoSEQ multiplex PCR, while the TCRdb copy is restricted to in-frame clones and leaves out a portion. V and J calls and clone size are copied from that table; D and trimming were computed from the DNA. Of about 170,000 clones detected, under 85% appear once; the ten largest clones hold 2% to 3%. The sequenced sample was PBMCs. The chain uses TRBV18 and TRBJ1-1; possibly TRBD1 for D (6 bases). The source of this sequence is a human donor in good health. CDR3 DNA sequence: TGTGCCAGCTCACCTCCCCCGGGGGGCCGGAACACTGAAGCTTTCTTT. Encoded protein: CASSPPPGGRNTEAFF. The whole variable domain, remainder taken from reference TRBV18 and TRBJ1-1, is NAGVMQNPRHLVRRRGQEARLRCSPMKGHSHVYWYRQLPEEGLKFMVYLQKENIIDESGMPKERFSAEFPKEGPSILRIQQVVRGDSAAYFCASSPPPGGRNTEAFFGQGTRLTVV.